The T cell receptor (beta chain) described here comes from a study of control samples from healthy donors and cancer patients. Method: immunoSEQ multiplex PCR; TCRdb's copy keeps in-frame clones and lacks some. The top ten hold approximately 7.6% of the sample, which has about 96,000 clones, 93% seen once. Losses at the gene ends were 4 bases for V and 5 bases for J; bases not matched to a gene: 2. Germline V lookup: CDR1 SGHTA, CDR2 FQGNSA. This CDR3 has 14 residues. The V gene is TRBV7-2, the J gene TRBJ1-5; TRBD1 matches at 10 bases. Sequenced: blood. This clonotype was sampled from a man younger than 35 in good health. The CDR3 reads CASSWTGGDQPQHF. CDR3 sequence (DNA): TGTGCCAGCAGCTGGACAGGGGGGGATCAGCCCCAGCATTTT.